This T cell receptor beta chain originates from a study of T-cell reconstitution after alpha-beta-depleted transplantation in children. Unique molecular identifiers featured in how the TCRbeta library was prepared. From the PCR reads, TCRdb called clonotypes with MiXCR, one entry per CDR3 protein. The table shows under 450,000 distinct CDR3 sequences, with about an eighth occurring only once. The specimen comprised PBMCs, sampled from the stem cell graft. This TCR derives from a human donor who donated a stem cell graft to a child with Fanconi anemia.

The CDR3 DNA is TGCGCCAGCAGCTGGAGGGGGTATTATGAAAAACTGTTTTTT. Its protein is CASSWRGYYEKLFF. The chain combines TRBV5-1 with TRBJ1-4; D is possibly TRBD1 (6 bases). CDR3 length equals 14 residues. Looked up from germline, CDR1 is SGHRS and CDR2 is YFSETQ. V was trimmed by 3 bases and J by 6 bases, leaving 12 bases between them.